Listed here are 12 T cell receptor beta chains from one sample, sequenced in a study of blood T cell repertoires in COVID-19. The method was immunoSEQ multiplex PCR; TCRdb's version includes in-frame clones alone and lacks a portion of them. Among roughly 53,000 clones, 86% were seen once, and the ten largest hold about 5%. The sample comprised peripheral blood. These TCRs come from a man aged 40-55 years with active COVID-19.

The chain is built from TRBV6-1 and TRBJ2-1, with 11 bases that match TRBD2. J gave up 5 bases and V 1 base, and 4 bases lay outside the gene matches. The length of the CDR3 is 16 residues. Germline CDR1 is MNHNS and CDR2 is SASEGT. The CDR3 here is CASSEGTSGGHNEQFF. CDR3 nucleotide sequence: TGTGCCAGCAGTGAAGGAACTAGCGGGGGCCACAATGAGCAGTTCTTC.

The CDR3 here is CASSVGQGMNTEAFF. The CDR3 bases are TGTGCCAGCAGCGTAGGACAGGGGATGAACACTGAAGCTTTCTTT. V gene TRBV9 combines with J gene TRBJ1-1, with 8 bases identical to TRBD1. Germline loops: CDR1 SGDLS, CDR2 YYNGEE. This CDR3 spans 15 amino acids. The V segment lost 0 bases and the J segment 0 bases; nucleotides outside the gene matches: 1.

The chain links TRBV21-1 to TRBJ2-7; the listed D gene, TRBD2, was not tested against the DNA. TRBV21-1 is designated a pseudogene. This CDR3 is 20 amino acids long. CDR3 coding DNA: TGTGCCAGCAGCACCCACAGGGGGGCGACTAGCGGGAGGGGAGCGGGAGAGCAGTACTTC. Its protein is CASSTHRGATSGRGAGEQYF.

This clone was recorded once. The CDR3 is CASSTGTGMNTEAFF. The DNA for the CDR3 is TGTGCCAGCAGCACCGGGACAGGCATGAACACTGAAGCTTTCTTT. The J gene is TRBJ1-1, the V gene TRBV7-9, with TRBD1 matching over 8 bases. Germline V lookup: CDR1 SEHNR, CDR2 FQNEAQ (reference sequence). This CDR3 is 15 amino acids long. The V and J ends lost 5 bases and 0 bases, in that order; junction bases with no gene match: 5.

The chain recombines TRBV7-2 with TRBJ2-1; TRBD2 aligns across 10 bases. The CDR3 sequence is 18 residues long. The V segment lost 1 base and the J segment 0 bases; nucleotides outside the gene matches: 6. CDR1 is SGHTA, CDR2 FQGNSA, per germline. The CDR3 nucleotides read TGTGCCAGCAGCTTAGGGCTAGCGGGAGTCAGCTCCTACAATGAGCAGTTCTTC. Protein sequence: CASSLGLAGVSSYNEQFF.

The rearrangement links TRBV28 to TRBJ2-3; TRBD2 agrees at 8 bases. Germline assignment: CDR1 MDHEN and CDR2 SYDVKM. The CDR3 has 15 residues. V trimming: 10 bases; J trimming: 3 bases; junction bases outside the gene matches: 12. The CDR3 DNA reads TGTGCCACCTCGGGAGGGGGGAGTATTACAGATACGCAGTATTTT. It encodes CATSGGGSITDTQYF.

The chain couples TRBV19 to TRBJ2-7; the match to TRBD2 covers 7 bases. The CDR3 sequence is 14 residues long. Germline V gene sequence: CDR1 LNHDA, CDR2 SQIVND (reference sequence). V was clipped by 1 base and J by 3 bases; unmatched bases: 3. The CDR3 nucleotides read TGTGCCAGTAGTATAGCCGGGGGGAACTACGAGCAGTACTTC. It translates to CASSIAGGNYEQYF.

J is TRBJ2-2 and V is TRBV19, with 9 bases identical to TRBD2. The germline V gene has CDR1 LNHDA and CDR2 SQIVND (reference sequence). V lost 4 bases and J lost 10; bases outside the gene matches: 7. The CDR3 sequence is 14 residues long. The CDR3 sequence: CASSNVGGRAELFF. DNA for the CDR3: TGTGCCAGTAGTAATGTTGGCGGGAGGGCGGAGCTGTTTTTT.

The chain uses TRBV4-1 and TRBJ1-5; tentatively, D is TRBD1 (6 bases). Trimming cost V 4 bases and J 3 bases, with 19 bases left between them. CDR3 length equals 17 residues. Germline V gene sequence: CDR1 MGHRA, CDR2 YSYEKL. Written as DNA, the CDR3 is TGCGCCAGCAGCCGAATGGCTCAGGGGAGGGCCAATCAGCCCCAGCATTTT. Its protein product is CASSRMAQGRANQPQHF.

The chain recombines TRBV3-1 (or the pseudogene TRBV3-2) with TRBJ2-5; 7 nucleotides agree with TRBD2. This CDR3 is 14 amino acids long. The V gene's germline CDR1 is LGHDT and CDR2 YNNKEL (reference sequence). After removal of 4 bases from V and 4 bases from J, the junction contained 6 bases not matched to a gene. For the CDR3, the DNA is TGTGCCAGCAGCCTGCTGGGGGGGGGAGAGACCCAGTACTTC. This translates into CASSLLGGGETQYF.

The gene calls are TRBV10-2 and TRBJ2-1; 9 nucleotides align to TRBD2. CDR3 length: 16 residues. Per the germline V gene, CDR1 is WSHSY and CDR2 is SAAADI. V lost 0 bases to trimming and J lost 10 bases; unmatched junction nucleotides: 10. The CDR3: CASSESGIAGEAEQFF. In DNA, the CDR3 is TGCGCCAGCAGTGAGTCGGGGATAGCGGGAGAGGCGGAGCAGTTCTTC.

The chain links TRBV11-3 to TRBJ2-3; 12 nucleotides agree with TRBD1. Germline V gene sequence: CDR1 SGHNT, CDR2 YENEEA. The J segment lost 0 bases and the V segment lost 3 bases, leaving 7 bases of the junction unmatched. This CDR3 is built from 18 residues. The CDR3 nucleotides read TGTGCCAGCAGCTTTAGGGGACAGGGGGCGCGGAGCACAGATACGCAGTATTTT. Residues: CASSFRGQGARSTDTQYF.